Shown below are 32 T cell receptor beta chains from a single sample sequenced in a study of blood T cell repertoires in COVID-19. Method: immunoSEQ multiplex PCR; TCRdb's copy keeps in-frame clones and lacks some. Altogether 110,000 or so clones are present, approximately 82% being singletons, with the ten largest covering about 18%. The specimen sequenced was peripheral blood. The receptors shown here come from a woman aged 60-70 years with acute or convalescent COVID-19.

This clone was seen only a few times. The chain recombines TRBV6-2 or TRBV6-3 with TRBJ1-5; D gene uncertain. The CDR3 is 15 residues long. Germline V CDR1 and CDR2: MNHEY, SVGEGT. Trimming left V 0 bases short and J 7 bases short, with 13 bases between. This chain's CDR3 is CASSYSYEVSQPQHF. The CDR3, as DNA: TGTGCCAGCAGTTACTCTTATGAGGTGTCCCAGCCCCAGCATTTT.

V and J are TRBV7-9 and TRBJ2-5; 7 positions match TRBD2. This CDR3 contains 13 residues. V shed 5 bases and J 7 bases; nucleotides not matched to a gene: 7. Germline lookup yields CDR1 SEHNR and CDR2 FQNEAQ (reference sequence). DNA of the CDR3: TGTGCCAGCAGCGGTGGGACTACGGGGACCCAGTACTTC. Residues: CASSGGTTGTQYF.

V usage is TRBV27 and J usage is TRBJ2-7, with D maybe TRBD2 (6 bases). The V and J ends lost 5 bases and 6 bases respectively, with 11 bases between them. The CDR3 has 12 amino acids. In germline, CDR1 is MNHEY, CDR2 SMNVEV (reference sequence). CDR3 DNA sequence: TGTGCCAGCAGTCAAGGGACTGGCGAGCAGTACTTC. This translates into CASSQGTGEQYF.

This clone was detected a few times. This chain uses TRBV3-1 (or the pseudogene TRBV3-2) with TRBJ1-4; 9 bases are shared with TRBD1. The V segment lost 1 base and the J segment 5 bases; nucleotides outside the gene matches: 5. The CDR3 extends over 16 amino acids. Germline V CDR1 and CDR2: LGHDT, YNNKEL (reference sequence). CDR3 residues: CASSQGGTGLNEKLFF. The CDR3 DNA is TGTGCCAGCAGCCAAGGCGGGACAGGGTTAAATGAAAAACTGTTTTTT.

The chain is built from TRBV12-3 or TRBV12-4 and TRBJ2-1; maybe TRBD1 (6 bases). Deletions cut 6 bases from V and 6 bases from J, with 12 bases between. The CDR3 sequence is 13 residues long. The CDR3 here is CASSWTVSNEQFF. CDR3 coding DNA: TGTGCCAGCAGCTGGACAGTCAGCAATGAGCAGTTCTTC.

This chain uses TRBV3-1 (or the pseudogene TRBV3-2) with TRBJ2-3; D might be TRBD1 (5 bases). The germline V gene encodes CDR1 LGHDT and CDR2 YNNKEL (reference sequence). V lost 4 bases and J 2 bases, leaving 16 bases between the germline ends. The CDR3 loop spans 16 amino acids. The CDR3 nucleotides read TGTGCCAGCAGCCTCGGAACCCGCAGGGACACAGATACGCAGTATTTT. Its translation: CASSLGTRRDTDTQYF.

This clone came up a few times. The CDR3 loop is CAWSEGFGYTF. CDR3 nucleotide sequence: TGTGCCTGGAGTGAGGGGTTTGGCTACACCTTC. The rearrangement links TRBV30 to TRBJ1-2; maybe TRBD1 (5 bases). This CDR3 comprises 11 residues. Germline V CDR1 and CDR2: GTSNPN, SVGIG (reference sequence). V shed 1 base and J shed 7 bases, with 7 bases lying between them.

The rearrangement links TRBV12-3 or TRBV12-4 to TRBJ1-2; D possibly corresponds to TRBD1 (5 bases). This CDR3 comprises 13 residues. V was shortened by 5 bases and J by 4 bases, with 11 bases between the two germline ends. This CDR3 is CASSKERGYGYTF. CDR3 bases: TGTGCCAGCAGTAAGGAAAGGGGCTATGGCTACACCTTC.

This sequence joins TRBV5-1 and TRBJ1-1; 7 positions agree with TRBD1. CDR3 length: 14 residues. V was pared by 4 bases and J by 1 base, with 4 bases of the junction left unmatched. Germline CDR1 and CDR2: SGHRS and YFSETQ. The DNA for the CDR3 is TGCGCCAGCAGCCCACGGACAGGGAACACTGAAGCTTTCTTT. It is translated as CASSPRTGNTEAFF.

This sequence joins TRBV6-5 and TRBJ1-1, with D maybe TRBD1 (6 bases). From germline, CDR1 is MNHEY and CDR2 SVGAGI. There are 14 residues in the CDR3. V lost 7 bases, J lost 4 bases, and 16 bases lay in between. As DNA, the CDR3 is TGTGCCAGCACCCTAGCGGGGGGCGTCACTGAAGCTTTCTTT. Protein sequence: CASTLAGGVTEAFF.

Regarding this clone: The final CDR3 position lacks the conserved phenylalanine or tryptophan, pointing to a likely read error. The DNA is left out, because the CDR3 cannot be placed on it with certainty; the CDR3 is given as TCRdb lists it. The chain combines TRBV30 with TRBJ1-2; TRBD1, the D gene given by the table, was not confirmed from the DNA. Germline CDR1 is GTSNPN and CDR2 is SVGIG (reference sequence). The CDR3 totals 16 residues, both ends included. CDR3 region: CAWSPRYQGYRTSRRL.

This rearrangement joins TRBV5-1 to TRBJ2-3; D is undetermined. CDR1 and CDR2 from the germline V gene are SGHRS and YFSETQ. The germline V and J ends were trimmed by 0 bases and 4 bases, with 6 bases remaining between them. The CDR3 loop spans 13 amino acids. The chain's CDR3 is CASSLGSADTQYF. For the CDR3, the DNA is TGCGCCAGCAGCTTGGGGTCGGCAGATACGCAGTATTTT.

This clone was recorded a few times. The V gene is TRBV27, the J gene TRBJ2-6; no clear D gene. The germline V gene encodes CDR1 MNHEY and CDR2 SMNVEV (reference sequence). Trimming left V 6 bases short and J 0 bases short, with 6 bases between. CDR3 length equals 14 residues. The CDR3 region is CASSKSSGANVLTF. CDR3 sequence (DNA): TGTGCCAGCAGCAAATCCTCTGGGGCCAACGTCCTGACTTTC.

This clone showed up just once. This chain joins TRBV11-3 and TRBJ2-3, with 9 bases that match TRBD2. The CDR3 sequence is 16 residues long. Trimming cost V 1 base and J 3 bases; bases outside gene matches: 5. Per germline, CDR1 SGHNT and CDR2 YENEEA. CDR3 sequence: CASSLAGGGGTDTQYF. DNA for the CDR3: TGTGCCAGCAGCTTAGCTGGCGGGGGGGGAACAGATACGCAGTATTTT.

This clone was observed a few times. The chain employs TRBV6-6 and TRBJ1-4; D call uncertain. CDR1 is MNHNY and CDR2 is SVGAGI in the germline V gene (reference sequence). There are 12 residues in the CDR3. The V gene lost 2 bases and the J gene lost 5 bases, with 3 bases spanning the gap. CDR3: CASSYLNEKLFF. The DNA for the CDR3 is TGTGCCAGCAGTTACCTAAATGAAAAACTGTTTTTT.

This chain joins TRBV7-2 and TRBJ1-1, with 7 nucleotides matching TRBD1. With V trimmed by 5 bases and J by 5 bases, 5 bases remained unmatched. The CDR3 has 13 amino acids. CDR1 and CDR2 (germline): SGHTA, FQGNSA. The CDR3 DNA reads as TGTGCCAGCAGCCCTATGACAGGGACTGAAGCTTTCTTT. Translated: CASSPMTGTEAFF.

This clone was counted a few times. The chain has TRBV4-1 and TRBJ1-2, with D unresolved. CDR3 length: 15 residues. Germline V lookup: CDR1 MGHRA, CDR2 YSYEKL. The V end was cut by 4 bases, the J end by 3 bases, with 15 bases between. DNA of the CDR3: TGCGCCAGCAGCCGGACGGGAGGTAGGGACTATGGCTACACCTTC. Translated: CASSRTGGRDYGYTF.

Note on this clone: Other DNA sequences in this specimen translate into the identical CDR3. The rearrangement uses TRBV12-3 or TRBV12-4 and TRBJ1-1; TRBD1 matches at 8 bases. V lost 6 bases to trimming and J lost 1 base; unmatched junction nucleotides: 1. This CDR3 spans 13 amino acids. CDR3 in DNA: TGTGCCAGCAGGACAGGGGAGAACACTGAAGCTTTCTTT. It codes for CASRTGENTEAFF.

This chain joins TRBV24-1 and TRBJ1-5; 7 bases line up with TRBD1. J lost 0 bases, V lost 7 bases, and 5 bases had no gene match. The CDR3 spans 15 residues. Germline V gene data show CDR1 as KGHDR and CDR2 as SFDVKD. CDR3 in DNA: TGTGCCACCAGAGGGACAGCAATTAGCAATCAGCCCCAGCATTTT. It encodes CATRGTAISNQPQHF.

The genes are TRBV28 and TRBJ2-7; 9 nucleotides line up with TRBD2. The CDR3 consists of 17 residues. After removal of 8 bases from V and 6 bases from J, the junction contained 20 bases not matched to a gene. The germline CDR1 and CDR2 sequences are MDHEN and SYDVKM. CDR3 sequence: CASQSVLSGRGGVEQYF. CDR3 in DNA: TGTGCCAGCCAAAGCGTCCTTAGCGGGAGAGGAGGGGTCGAGCAGTACTTC.

The CDR3 loop is CASSQLAGEARNEQFF. The CDR3 DNA is TGCGCCAGCAGCCAACTAGCGGGGGAGGCCCGGAATGAGCAGTTCTTC. This chain connects TRBV4-1 to TRBJ2-1; 10 bases are a match to TRBD2. V shed 2 bases, J shed 7 bases, and the junction held 8 bases outside the gene matches. Per the germline V gene, CDR1 is MGHRA and CDR2 is YSYEKL. This CDR3 has 16 residues.

This clone has a single count. V and J are TRBV4-1 and TRBJ1-5, with D unresolved. Germline V gene lookup returns CDR1 MGHRA and CDR2 YSYEKL. V was clipped by 1 base and J by 7 bases, with 17 bases between them. This CDR3 has 16 residues. The CDR3 bases are TGCGCCAGCAGCCAAGTTCCCGCGTCGTCAGGCCAGCCCCAGCATTTT. Amino acids: CASSQVPASSGQPQHF.

This sequence joins TRBV29-1 and TRBJ1-3; weak D call: TRBD1 (5 bases). V was shortened by 4 bases and J by 8 bases, with 12 bases between the two germline ends. Germline CDR1 and CDR2: SQVTM and ANQGSEA. There are 12 residues in the CDR3. The CDR3 reads CSVVSGLDTIYF. As DNA, the CDR3 is TGCAGCGTTGTGTCAGGGTTGGACACCATATATTTT.

In its sample, this clone was seen many times. This sequence joins TRBV7-9 and TRBJ1-4; the D is unclear. Germline CDR1 and CDR2: SEHNR and FQNEAQ (reference sequence). This CDR3 is built from 16 residues. V dropped 1 base and J dropped 7 bases, with 16 bases sitting between them. The CDR3 nucleotides read TGTGCCAGCAGCTTAGTTAGCGAAAACGGGATTGAAAAACTGTTTTTT. It encodes CASSLVSENGIEKLFF.

This rearrangement joins TRBV4-3 to TRBJ2-1, with D maybe TRBD2 (6 bases). Germline CDR1 and CDR2: LGHNA and YSLEER. This CDR3 has 16 residues. V gave up 2 bases and J gave up 3 bases, with 14 bases separating them. CDR3 region: CASSQRRAAVYNEQFF. CDR3 DNA: TGCGCCAGCAGCCAAAGGAGGGCGGCAGTCTACAATGAGCAGTTCTTC.

The chain recombines TRBV28 with TRBJ2-7; 8 bases agree with TRBD2. With 6 bases clipped from V and 6 bases from J, the junction kept 16 bases outside the gene matches. CDR1 is MDHEN and CDR2 is SYDVKM in the germline V gene. CDR3 size: 16 residues. The CDR3 spells CASRTLSGSGLSEQYF. In DNA, the CDR3 is TGTGCCAGCAGGACCCTCAGCGGGAGTGGTTTAAGCGAGCAGTACTTC.

J is TRBJ2-7 and V is TRBV21-1; the table calls TRBD1, which could not be checked here. TRBV21-1 counts as a pseudogene. The CDR3 sequence is 11 residues long. The CDR3 nucleotides read TGTGCCAGAGAACCAGTGAAAGAGCAGTACTTC. Translation: CAREPVKEQYF.

The sample holds a few counts of this clone. The rearrangement joins TRBV2 to TRBJ2-3; 9 nucleotides agree with TRBD1. Germline loops: CDR1 SNHLY, CDR2 FYNNEI. V was clipped by 7 bases and J by 11 bases; unmatched bases: 16. This CDR3 spans 15 amino acids. The CDR3 spells CASIKQQGAVGLQYF. CDR3 DNA sequence: TGTGCCAGCATCAAACAACAGGGGGCGGTGGGGTTGCAGTATTTT.

The V and J genes are TRBV15 and TRBJ2-7, with 7 bases fitting TRBD2. V dropped 6 bases and J dropped 0; count of bases not matched to a gene: 5. This CDR3 comprises 14 residues. Germline values: CDR1 LNHNV, CDR2 YYDKDF (reference sequence). CDR3 loop: CATSRGGPSYEQYF. The DNA for the CDR3 is TGTGCCACCAGTCGCGGGGGACCCTCCTACGAGCAGTACTTC.

The chain links TRBV5-1 to TRBJ1-1; D call uncertain. V was shortened by 4 bases and J by 0 bases, with 10 bases between the two germline ends. The germline V gene encodes CDR1 SGHRS and CDR2 YFSETQ. CDR3 size: 14 residues. The CDR3 spells CASSLKTMNTEAFF. In DNA form, the CDR3 reads TGCGCCAGCAGCCTAAAGACTATGAACACTGAAGCTTTCTTT. The variable domain in full, completed from reference TRBV5-1 and TRBJ1-1, reads KAGVTQTPRYLIKTRGQQVTLSCSPISGHRSVSWYQQTPGQGLQFLFEYFSETQRNKGNFPGRFSGRQFSNSRSEMNVSTLELGDSALYLCASSLKTMNTEAFFGQGTRLTVV.

The V gene is TRBV24-1, the J gene TRBJ2-3; tentatively, D is TRBD1 (6 bases). V was cut by 3 bases and J by 0 bases, with 21 bases left in between. CDR1 KGHDR and CDR2 SFDVKD come from the germline V gene. The CDR3 sequence is 19 residues long. CDR3 in amino acids: CATSDPGPRDKASTDTQYF. In nucleotides, the CDR3 is TGTGCCACCAGTGATCCTGGTCCGAGGGACAAGGCTAGCACAGATACGCAGTATTTT.

This chain links TRBV10-3 with TRBJ1-3, with a possible D match to TRBD1 (5 bases). Trimming pared 4 bases from V and 2 bases from J, leaving 12 bases between. In germline, CDR1 is ENHRY, CDR2 SYGVKD. This CDR3 spans 15 amino acids. CDR3 nucleotide sequence: TGTGCCATCAGTGCCCAGGGAGGCACTGGAAACACCATATATTTT. Amino acid sequence: CAISAQGGTGNTIYF.